These T cell receptor beta chains were read from a single sample in a study of CD8 T cells in Susac syndrome. Using its own MiXCR run on the immunoSEQ multiplex PCR reads, TCRdb lists one record per CDR3 protein. The sample yields hundreds of thousands of distinct CDR3 sequences, about 93% seen once. Sequenced: CD8+ T cells from PBMCs. The receptors come from a human donor with multiple sclerosis. Each CDR3 is given with its conserved first and last residue. The order of the fields is V gene, J gene, D gene, clone size, CDR3 DNA, CDR3 protein. The D gene is left open where the match is weak. Size is omitted from some rows. Given values are once, few, many or a class for expanded clones.

V: TRBV7-9; J: TRBJ2-4; D: NA; size: NA; DNA: TGTGCCAGTGAGTCGGGAGACCTAGCCAAAAACATTCAGTACTTC; CDR3: CASESGDLAKNIQYF
V: TRBV19; J: TRBJ1-1; D: TRBD1; size: NA; DNA: TGTGCCAGTAGTATCCCCAGGACAGGTTTGAACACTGAAGCTTTCTTT; CDR3: CASSIPRTGLNTEAFF
V: TRBV20-1; J: TRBJ2-2; D: NA; size: NA; DNA: TGCAGTGCTAGAGATTTCGGGGGCCCGAACACCGGGGAGCTGTTTTTT; CDR3: CSARDFGGPNTGELFF
V: TRBV5-1; J: TRBJ2-1; D: TRBD2; size: NA; DNA: TGCGCCAGCAGCTTGGGTGGTAGCGGGAGCTCCTACAATGAGCAGTTCTTC; CDR3: CASSLGGSGSSYNEQFF
V: TRBV20-1; J: TRBJ1-1; D: NA; size: NA; DNA: TGCAGTGCTAGAGGGATCAGCCACACTGAAGCTTTCTTT; CDR3: CSARGISHTEAFF
V: TRBV6-1; J: TRBJ2-1; D: NA; size: NA; DNA: TGTGCCAGCAGTGACGGGCTCAGCCCCTACAATGAGCAGTTCTTC; CDR3: CASSDGLSPYNEQFF
V: TRBV9; J: TRBJ2-7; D: NA; size: NA; DNA: TGTGCCAGCAGCGGCGAACGGCCCGCGAGGGGCGGTGACCACGAGCAGTACTTC; CDR3: CASSGERPARGGDHEQYF
V: TRBV7-6; J: TRBJ2-6; D: NA; size: NA; DNA: TGTGCCAGCAGCCGGATCCAGGGCGTCTCTGGGGCCAACGTCCTGACTTTC; CDR3: CASSRIQGVSGANVLTF
V: TRBV9; J: TRBJ2-1; D: TRBD2; size: NA; DNA: TGTGCCAGCAGCGTAGCGGCGGGAGCGTACAATGAGCAGTTCTTC; CDR3: CASSVAAGAYNEQFF
V: TRBV4-1; J: TRBJ2-7; D: TRBD2; size: few; DNA: TGCGCCAGCAGCCTTGGGACTAGCGGGATAGACGAGCAGTACTTC; CDR3: CASSLGTSGIDEQYF
V: TRBV15; J: TRBJ2-7; D: NA; size: NA; DNA: TGTGCCACCAGACCTGGCGGGCAGGGGATCTCCTACGAGCAGTACTTC; CDR3: CATRPGGQGISYEQYF
V: TRBV6-5; J: TRBJ2-4; D: NA; size: NA; DNA: TGTGCCAGCAGTTACTCGGGAGCCAAAAACATTCAGTACTTC; CDR3: CASSYSGAKNIQYF
V: TRBV20-1; J: TRBJ2-1; D: TRBD2; size: NA; DNA: TGCAGTGCTAGAGATGGGACTAGCGGACACAATGAGCAGTTCTTC; CDR3: CSARDGTSGHNEQFF
V: TRBV11-3; J: TRBJ1-6; D: NA; size: NA; DNA: TGTGCCAGCAGCTTTGGTCCCTCCGGACGCTCGAATTCACCCCTCCACTTT; CDR3: CASSFGPSGRSNSPLHF
V: TRBV13; J: TRBJ1-2; D: TRBD1; size: NA; DNA: TGTGCCAGCAGCTTGACCGGGACAGACCCAGCTAACTATGGCTACACCTTC; CDR3: CASSLTGTDPANYGYTF
V: TRBV9; J: TRBJ1-2; D: NA; size: NA; DNA: TGTGCCAGCAGCGTCGGGACTTCAGGGGGCTACACCTTC; CDR3: CASSVGTSGGYTF
V: TRBV7-6; J: TRBJ2-2; D: TRBD2; size: NA; DNA: TGTGCCAGCAGCCAAACTCTTAGCGGGACCGGCACCGGGGAGCTGTTTTTT; CDR3: CASSQTLSGTGTGELFF
V: TRBV12-5; J: TRBJ2-1; D: NA; size: NA; DNA: TGTGCTAGTGGTTCGGGGTACCCGAGCTCCTACAATGAGCAGTTCTTC; CDR3: CASGSGYPSSYNEQFF
V: TRBV6-5; J: TRBJ1-3; D: NA; size: NA; DNA: TGTGCCAGCAGTTTAGCCTCTGGAAACACCATATATTTT; CDR3: CASSLASGNTIYF
V: TRBV4-3; J: TRBJ2-3; D: NA; size: NA; DNA: TGCGCCAGCAGCCAAGATTCCCGGGAGACAGATACGCAGTATTTT; CDR3: CASSQDSRETDTQYF
V: TRBV13; J: TRBJ2-3; D: NA; size: NA; DNA: TGTGCCAGCACCTTGGGACCCCAGGATACGCAGTATTTT; CDR3: CASTLGPQDTQYF
V: TRBV4-1; J: TRBJ1-1; D: NA; size: NA; DNA: TGCGCCAGCAGCCAAGTTGGGCCGGCCGAAGCTTTCTTT; CDR3: CASSQVGPAEAFF
V: TRBV7-3; J: TRBJ2-2; D: NA; size: NA; DNA: TGTGCCAGCAGCTTGGCCCCCGGGAGAGCGGGCGGGGAGCTGTTTTTT; CDR3: CASSLAPGRAGGELFF
V: TRBV13; J: TRBJ2-7; D: NA; size: NA; DNA: TGTGCCAGCAGCTTTGGACTGGATAGGGGGGAGCAGTACTTC; CDR3: CASSFGLDRGEQYF
V: TRBV7-9; J: TRBJ2-1; D: TRBD2; size: once; DNA: TGTGCCAGCAGCTTATCTAGCGGCGGTTACAATGAGCAGTTCTTC; CDR3: CASSLSSGGYNEQFF
V: TRBV5-1; J: TRBJ2-7; D: TRBD2; size: NA; DNA: TGCGCCAGCAGCTCACTCTCGCGGGAGGGCCCGAGCTCCTACGAGCAGTACTTC; CDR3: CASSSLSREGPSSYEQYF
V: TRBV4-2; J: TRBJ1-2; D: NA; size: NA; DNA: TGTGCCAGCAGCCAAGGGGAGAGCGACTATGGCTACACCTTC; CDR3: CASSQGESDYGYTF
V: TRBV5-1; J: TRBJ2-2; D: NA; size: NA; DNA: TGCGCCAGCAGCTTGGATCCCGGGACACCGAACACCGGGGAGCTGTTTTTT; CDR3: CASSLDPGTPNTGELFF
V: TRBV13; J: TRBJ1-3; D: NA; size: NA; DNA: TGTGCCAGCCAAGAGAGGTCTGGAAACACCATATATTTT; CDR3: CASQERSGNTIYF
V: TRBV24-1; J: TRBJ2-3; D: NA; size: NA; DNA: TGTGCCACCAGTGATTTCGACTTAGGCCACGGAGATACGCAGTATTTT; CDR3: CATSDFDLGHGDTQYF
V: TRBV27; J: TRBJ2-7; D: TRBD2; size: NA; DNA: TGTGCCAGCGCCGCGGGACTAGCCCCCTACGAGCAGTACTTC; CDR3: CASAAGLAPYEQYF
V: TRBV29-1; J: TRBJ1-2; D: NA; size: once; DNA: TGCAGCGTTAATGCCCGAAGCTATGGCTACACCTTC; CDR3: CSVNARSYGYTF
V: TRBV7-8; J: TRBJ1-3; D: NA; size: NA; DNA: TGTGCCAGCACCCGAACGGGGAACACCATATATTTT; CDR3: CASTRTGNTIYF
V: TRBV7-9; J: TRBJ1-6; D: NA; size: NA; DNA: TGTGCCAGCAGCTCGGGACCGAGTAATTCCCCCCTCCACTTT; CDR3: CASSSGPSNSPLHF
V: TRBV15; J: TRBJ2-1; D: TRBD2; size: NA; DNA: TGTGCCACCAGCGGCCCGACTAGCGCCGACTACAATGAGCAGTTCTTC; CDR3: CATSGPTSADYNEQFF
V: TRBV19; J: TRBJ2-5; D: NA; size: NA; DNA: TGTGCCAGTAGACAGGGAGGGGATGAGACCCAGTACTTC; CDR3: CASRQGGDETQYF
V: TRBV6-6; J: TRBJ2-1; D: NA; size: NA; DNA: TGTGCCAGCAGTTACTCGAGTGGACCCAATGAGCAGTTCTTC; CDR3: CASSYSSGPNEQFF
V: TRBV5-6; J: TRBJ1-2; D: NA; size: NA; DNA: TGTGCCAGCAGCCAGGGGTGGGATGGCTACACCTTC; CDR3: CASSQGWDGYTF
V: TRBV7-9; J: TRBJ2-1; D: TRBD2; size: NA; DNA: TGTGCCAGCAGCGGGAATAGCGGGAGCTCCTACAATGAGCAGTTCTTC; CDR3: CASSGNSGSSYNEQFF
V: TRBV12-3/TRBV12-4; J: TRBJ2-5; D: NA; size: NA; DNA: TGTGCCAGCAGTCTAACGTCCCAAGAGACCCAGTACTTC; CDR3: CASSLTSQETQYF